This T cell receptor (beta chain) was retrieved from a study of vaccination effects on CD4 cells after COVID-19. Whole-study findings and limits: Few convalescent patients, and no early post-infection timepoints, were available to the study. Clonal contraction was marked in infection- and vaccine-induced clones late after vaccination.

The repertoire was sequenced with immunoSEQ multiplex PCR; TCRdb's copy has only in-frame clones and lacks some. Found here are 32,000 or so clones, 65% to 70% of them singletons; the top ten hold 4% to 4.5%. Investigators separated out CD4+ T cells once more than nine days of culture had passed. Previously uninfected by SARS-CoV-2, the vaccine recipients also showed negative nucleocapsid antibodies. It was on days 3 and 7 that half the medium was replaced with IL-2 medium. This clone has just a few counts. Its target is unknown. The CDR3 has 16 amino acids. Germline V lookup: CDR1 SGHVS, CDR2 FQNEAQ. Germline trimming cut 1 base from V and 0 bases from J; bases unmatched to any gene: 5.

The sequence was collected from a human donor who received a COVID-19 vaccine. Sequences were derived from CD4+ T cells from PBMCs cultured without peptide, sampled before COVID-19 vaccination. The rearrangement links TRBV7-8 to TRBJ2-7; 8 bases map to TRBD2. This CDR3 reads CASSLVAGRASYEQYF. The CDR3, as DNA: TGTGCCAGCAGCTTAGTGGCCGGGAGGGCCTCCTACGAGCAGTACTTC.